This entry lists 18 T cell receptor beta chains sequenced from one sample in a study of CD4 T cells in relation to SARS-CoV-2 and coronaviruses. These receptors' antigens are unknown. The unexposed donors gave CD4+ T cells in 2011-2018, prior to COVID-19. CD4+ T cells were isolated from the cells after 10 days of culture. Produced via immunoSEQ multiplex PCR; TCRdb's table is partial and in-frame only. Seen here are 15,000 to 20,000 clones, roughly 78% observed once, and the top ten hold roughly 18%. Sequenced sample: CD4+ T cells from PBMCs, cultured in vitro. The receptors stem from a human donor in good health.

CDR3 protein: CASSSPRTGLRDNEQFF. The CDR3 DNA reads as TGTGCCAGCAGCTCACCAAGGACCGGGCTGAGAGACAATGAGCAGTTCTTC. This chain links TRBV7-9 with TRBJ2-1; D is unclear. CDR1 and CDR2 from the germline V gene are SEHNR and FQNEAQ (reference sequence). Trimming pared 4 bases from V and 5 bases from J, leaving 21 bases between. The CDR3 extends over 17 amino acids. The whole variable domain, filled in from reference TRBV7-9 and TRBJ2-1, reads DTGVSQNPRHKITKRGQNVTFRCDPISEHNRLYWYRQTLGQGPEFLTYFQNEAQLEKSRLLSDRFSAERPKGSFSTLEIQRTEQGDSAMYLCASSSPRTGLRDNEQFFGPGTRLTVL.

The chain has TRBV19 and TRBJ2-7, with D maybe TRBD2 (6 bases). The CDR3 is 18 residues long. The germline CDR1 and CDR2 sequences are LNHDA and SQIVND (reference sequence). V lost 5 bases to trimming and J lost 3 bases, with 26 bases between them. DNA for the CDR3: TGTGCCAGTAGTCCAGAGGGTAGCGGAGCACTCGGTCGCTACGAGCAGTACTTC. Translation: CASSPEGSGALGRYEQYF.

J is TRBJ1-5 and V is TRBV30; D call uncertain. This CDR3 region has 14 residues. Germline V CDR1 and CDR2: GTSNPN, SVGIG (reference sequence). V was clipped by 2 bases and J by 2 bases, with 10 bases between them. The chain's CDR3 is CAWSTDGGNQPQHF. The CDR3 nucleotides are TGTGCCTGGAGTACCGACGGTGGCAATCAGCCCCAGCATTTT.

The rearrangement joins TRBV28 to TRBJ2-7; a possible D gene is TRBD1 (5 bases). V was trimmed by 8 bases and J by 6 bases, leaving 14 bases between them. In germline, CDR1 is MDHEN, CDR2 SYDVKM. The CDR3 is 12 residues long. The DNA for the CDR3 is TGTGCCAGCCAGGGCCCCCTCGGCGAGCAGTACTTC. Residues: CASQGPLGEQYF.

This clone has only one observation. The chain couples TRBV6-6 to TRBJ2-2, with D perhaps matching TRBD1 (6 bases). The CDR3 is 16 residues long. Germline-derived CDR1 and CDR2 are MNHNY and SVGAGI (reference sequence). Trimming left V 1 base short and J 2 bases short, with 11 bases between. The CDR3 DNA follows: TGTGCCAGCAGTTACTACTCAGGGGCAAACACCGGGGAGCTGTTTTTT. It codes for CASSYYSGANTGELFF.

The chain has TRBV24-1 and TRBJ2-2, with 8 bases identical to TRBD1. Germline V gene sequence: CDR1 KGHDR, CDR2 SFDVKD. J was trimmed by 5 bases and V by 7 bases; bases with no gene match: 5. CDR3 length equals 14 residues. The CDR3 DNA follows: TGTGCCACCAGACGGACAGGGAAAACCGGGGAGCTGTTTTTT. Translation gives CATRRTGKTGELFF.

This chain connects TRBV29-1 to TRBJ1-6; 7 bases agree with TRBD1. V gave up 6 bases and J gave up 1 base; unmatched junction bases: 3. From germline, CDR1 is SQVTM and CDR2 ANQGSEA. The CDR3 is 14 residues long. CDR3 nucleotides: TGCAGCGTAGACAGGGTTTCCTATAATTCACCCCTCCACTTT. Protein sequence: CSVDRVSYNSPLHF.

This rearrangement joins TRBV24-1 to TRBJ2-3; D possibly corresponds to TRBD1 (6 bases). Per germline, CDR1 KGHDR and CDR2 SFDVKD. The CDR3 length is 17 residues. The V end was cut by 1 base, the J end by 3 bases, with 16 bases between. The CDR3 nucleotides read TGTGCCACCAGTGATTTCCCACAGGGTATGGGAACAGATACGCAGTATTTT. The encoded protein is CATSDFPQGMGTDTQYF.

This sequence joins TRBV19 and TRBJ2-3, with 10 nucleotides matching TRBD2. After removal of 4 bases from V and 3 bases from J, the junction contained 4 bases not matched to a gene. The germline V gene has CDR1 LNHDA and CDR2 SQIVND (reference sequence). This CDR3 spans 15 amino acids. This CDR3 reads CASSKAGLATDTQYF. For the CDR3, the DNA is TGTGCCAGTAGTAAAGCGGGACTAGCGACAGATACGCAGTATTTT.

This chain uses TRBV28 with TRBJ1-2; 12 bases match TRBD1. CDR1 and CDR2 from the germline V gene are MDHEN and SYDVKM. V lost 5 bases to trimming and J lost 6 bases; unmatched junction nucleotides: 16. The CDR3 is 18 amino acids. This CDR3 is CASSDGRGQGAPLDGYTF. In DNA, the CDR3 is TGTGCCAGCAGTGACGGACGGGGACAGGGGGCTCCTTTGGATGGCTACACCTTC.

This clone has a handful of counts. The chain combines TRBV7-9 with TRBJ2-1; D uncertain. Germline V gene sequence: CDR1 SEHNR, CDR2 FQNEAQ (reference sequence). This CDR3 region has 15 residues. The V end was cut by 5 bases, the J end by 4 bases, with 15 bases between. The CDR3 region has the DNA TGTGCCAGCAGCCCCAGCCTGACGGAATACAATGAGCAGTTCTTC. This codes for CASSPSLTEYNEQFF.

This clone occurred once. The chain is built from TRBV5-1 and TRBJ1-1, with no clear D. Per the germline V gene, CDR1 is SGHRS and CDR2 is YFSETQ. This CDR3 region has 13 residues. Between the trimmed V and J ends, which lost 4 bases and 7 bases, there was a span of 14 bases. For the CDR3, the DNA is TGCGCCAGCAGCAGAGCCCTGACCGATGAAGCTTTCTTT. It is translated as CASSRALTDEAFF.

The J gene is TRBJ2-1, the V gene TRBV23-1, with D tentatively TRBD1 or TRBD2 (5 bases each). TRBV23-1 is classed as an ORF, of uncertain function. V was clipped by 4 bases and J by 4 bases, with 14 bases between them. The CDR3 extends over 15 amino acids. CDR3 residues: CASSPGPGTYNEQFF. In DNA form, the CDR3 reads TGCGCCAGCAGTCCGGGGCCCGGTACTTACAATGAGCAGTTCTTC.

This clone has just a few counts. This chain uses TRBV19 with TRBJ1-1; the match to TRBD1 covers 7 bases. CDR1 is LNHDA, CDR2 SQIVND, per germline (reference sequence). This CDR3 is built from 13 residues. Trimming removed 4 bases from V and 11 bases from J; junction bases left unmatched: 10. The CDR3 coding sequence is TGTGCCAGTAGTAGGTGGGACAGTTTAAATGCTTTCTTT. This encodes CASSRWDSLNAFF.

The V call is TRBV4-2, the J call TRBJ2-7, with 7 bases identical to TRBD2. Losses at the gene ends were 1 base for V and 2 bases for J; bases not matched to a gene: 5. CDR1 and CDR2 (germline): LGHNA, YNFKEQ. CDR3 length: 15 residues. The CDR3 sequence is CASSQGEGGPYEQYF. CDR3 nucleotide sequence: TGTGCCAGCAGCCAAGGGGAGGGAGGGCCCTACGAGCAGTACTTC.

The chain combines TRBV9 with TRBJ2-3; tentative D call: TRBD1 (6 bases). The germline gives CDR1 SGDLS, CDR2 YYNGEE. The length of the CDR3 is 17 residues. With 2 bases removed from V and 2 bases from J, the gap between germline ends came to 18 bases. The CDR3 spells CASSVPDSSIFTDTQYF. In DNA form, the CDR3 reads TGTGCCAGCAGCGTGCCGGACAGCTCCATATTCACAGATACGCAGTATTTT.

The CDR3 DNA reads TGTGCCAGTACCTACCGTTCTAGCGGGCTTAGCACAGATACGCAGTATTTT. Protein sequence: CASTYRSSGLSTDTQYF. The chain links TRBV19 to TRBJ2-3; 8 bases map to TRBD2. This CDR3 contains 17 residues. The ends lost 7 bases at V and 0 bases at J; junction bases unmatched: 12. Germline V gene lookup returns CDR1 LNHDA and CDR2 SQIVND (reference sequence).

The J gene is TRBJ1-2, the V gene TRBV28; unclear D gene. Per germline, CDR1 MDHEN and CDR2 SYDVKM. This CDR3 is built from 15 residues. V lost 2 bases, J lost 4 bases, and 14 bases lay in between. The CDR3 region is CASSLHPPGSYGYTF. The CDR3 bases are TGTGCCAGCAGTTTACACCCTCCCGGCAGCTATGGCTACACCTTC.